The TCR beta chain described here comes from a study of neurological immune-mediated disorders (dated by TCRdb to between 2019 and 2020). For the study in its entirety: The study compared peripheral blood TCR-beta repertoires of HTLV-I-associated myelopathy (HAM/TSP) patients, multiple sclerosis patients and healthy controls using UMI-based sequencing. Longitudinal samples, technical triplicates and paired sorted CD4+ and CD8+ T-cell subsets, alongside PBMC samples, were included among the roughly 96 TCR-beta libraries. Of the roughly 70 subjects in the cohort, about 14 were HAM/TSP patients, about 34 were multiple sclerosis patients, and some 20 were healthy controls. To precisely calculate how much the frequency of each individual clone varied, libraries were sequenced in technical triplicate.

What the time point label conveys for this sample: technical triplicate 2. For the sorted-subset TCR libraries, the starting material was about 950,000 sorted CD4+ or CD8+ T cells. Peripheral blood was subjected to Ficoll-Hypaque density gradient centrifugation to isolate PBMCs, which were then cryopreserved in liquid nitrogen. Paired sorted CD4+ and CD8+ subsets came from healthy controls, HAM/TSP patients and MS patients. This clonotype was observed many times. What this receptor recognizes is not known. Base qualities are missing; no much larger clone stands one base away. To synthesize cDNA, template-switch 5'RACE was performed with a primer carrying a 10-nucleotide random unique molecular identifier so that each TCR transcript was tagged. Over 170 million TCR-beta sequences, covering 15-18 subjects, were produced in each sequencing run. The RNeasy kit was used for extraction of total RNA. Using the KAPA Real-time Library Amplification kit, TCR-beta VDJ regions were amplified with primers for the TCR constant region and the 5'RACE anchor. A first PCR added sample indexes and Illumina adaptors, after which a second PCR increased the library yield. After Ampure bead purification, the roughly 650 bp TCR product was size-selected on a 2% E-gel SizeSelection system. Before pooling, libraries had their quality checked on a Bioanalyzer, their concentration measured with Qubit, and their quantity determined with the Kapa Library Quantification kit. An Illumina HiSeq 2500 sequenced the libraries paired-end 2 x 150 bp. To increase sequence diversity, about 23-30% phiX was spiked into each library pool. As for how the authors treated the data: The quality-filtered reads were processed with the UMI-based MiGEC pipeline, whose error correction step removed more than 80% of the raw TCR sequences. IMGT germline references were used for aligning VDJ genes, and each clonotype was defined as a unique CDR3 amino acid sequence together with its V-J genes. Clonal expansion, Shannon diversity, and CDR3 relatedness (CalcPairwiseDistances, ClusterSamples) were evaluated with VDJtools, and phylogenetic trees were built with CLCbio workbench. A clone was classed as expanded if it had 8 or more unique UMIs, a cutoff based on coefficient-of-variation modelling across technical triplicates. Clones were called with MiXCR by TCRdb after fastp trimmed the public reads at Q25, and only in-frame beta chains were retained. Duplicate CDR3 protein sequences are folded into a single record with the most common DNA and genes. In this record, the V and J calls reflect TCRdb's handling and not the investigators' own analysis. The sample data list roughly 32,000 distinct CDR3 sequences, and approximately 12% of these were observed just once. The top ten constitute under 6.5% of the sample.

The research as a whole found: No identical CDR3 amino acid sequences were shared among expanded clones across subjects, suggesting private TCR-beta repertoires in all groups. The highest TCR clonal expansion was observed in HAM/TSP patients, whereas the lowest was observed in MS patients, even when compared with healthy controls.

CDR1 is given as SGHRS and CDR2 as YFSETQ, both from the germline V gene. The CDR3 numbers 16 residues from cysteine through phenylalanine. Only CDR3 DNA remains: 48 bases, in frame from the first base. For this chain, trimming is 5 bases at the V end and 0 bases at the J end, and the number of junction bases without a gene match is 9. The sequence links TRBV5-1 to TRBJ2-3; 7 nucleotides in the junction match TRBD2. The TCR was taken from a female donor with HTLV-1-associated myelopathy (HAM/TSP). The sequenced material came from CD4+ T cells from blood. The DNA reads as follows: TGCGCCAGCAGTTATACTAGAGCGGGGAGCACAGATACGCAGTATTTT. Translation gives CASSYTRAGSTDTQYF.